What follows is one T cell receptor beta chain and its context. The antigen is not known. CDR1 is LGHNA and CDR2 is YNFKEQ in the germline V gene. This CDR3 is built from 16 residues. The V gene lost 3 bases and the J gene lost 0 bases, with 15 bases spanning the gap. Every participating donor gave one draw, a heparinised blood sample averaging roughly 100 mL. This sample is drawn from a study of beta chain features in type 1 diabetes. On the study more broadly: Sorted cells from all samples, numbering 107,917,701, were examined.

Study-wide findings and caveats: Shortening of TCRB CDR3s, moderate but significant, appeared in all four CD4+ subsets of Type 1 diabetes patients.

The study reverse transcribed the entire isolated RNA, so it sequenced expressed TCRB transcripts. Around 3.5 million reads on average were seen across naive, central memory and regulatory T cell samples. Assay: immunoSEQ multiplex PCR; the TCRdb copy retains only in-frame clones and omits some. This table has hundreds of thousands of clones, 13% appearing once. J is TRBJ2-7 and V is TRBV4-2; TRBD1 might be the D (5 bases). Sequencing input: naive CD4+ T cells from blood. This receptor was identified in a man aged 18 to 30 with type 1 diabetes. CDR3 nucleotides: TGTGCCAGCAGCCAGGCTCAGGGTACCAACTCCTACGAGCAGTACTTC. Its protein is CASSQAQGTNSYEQYF.